This T cell receptor beta chain was profiled in a study of early T cells in non-severe SARS-CoV-2 infection. About the research overall: Sequenced bulk RNA came from whole blood that was unsorted, and chains were unpaired.

The CDR3 contains 15 residues. Germline V lookup: CDR1 SGHTA, CDR2 FQGNSA. Using its own MiXCR run on the 5' RACE reads, TCRdb lists one record per CDR3 protein. The sample yields tens of thousands of distinct CDR3 sequences, approximately 5.9% seen once. With respect to this clonotype: The junction departs from the called germline gene at one end, perhaps through a read error.

This specimen was whole blood, taken at baseline. This sequence joins TRBV7-2 and TRBJ1-6; D remains ambiguous. This clonotype originated in an adult who was a healthcare worker with PCR-confirmed SARS-CoV-2 infection or an uninfected control (not recorded which). The CDR3 coding sequence is TGTGCCAGCAGCTCGACTGGTTTGTCTAATTCACCCCTCCATTTT. This gives the protein CASSSTGLSNSPLHF. The whole variable domain, remainder taken from reference TRBV7-2 and TRBJ1-6, is GAGVSQSPSNKVTEKGKDVELRCDPISGHTALYWYRQSLGQGLEFLIYFQGNSAPDKSGLPSDRFSAERTGGSVSTLTIQRTQQEDSAVYLCASSSTGLSNSPLHFGNGTRLTVT.